This T cell receptor (beta chain) was identified during a study of chemoradiotherapy in HPV16-positive cancers. Study-level information: Functional T-cell assays on a couple of HPV16-positive patients' cells defined candidate HPV-specific clones and common TCR motifs. Study conclusions and caveats: Candidate HPV-specific clones and E7-related TCR motifs grew in tumor during treatment.

Repertoires were sampled repeatedly during chemoradiotherapy. Germline lookup yields CDR1 MNHEY and CDR2 SVGAGI. This CDR3 has 16 residues. The V segment lost 0 bases and the J segment 4 bases; nucleotides outside the gene matches: 7. This clone was recorded only once. What it recognizes is unknown. Some clones are missing from TCRdb's copy, which holds only in-frame ones; the method was immunoSEQ multiplex PCR. The repertoire includes 8,000 or so clones, about 80% of them detected once, and 2.5% to 3.5% sits in the top ten. This sequence joins TRBV6-5 and TRBJ1-2; 8 bases map to TRBD1. The sequence was collected from a human donor with HPV-associated anogenital cancer. The sample was blood, taken from a patient who underwent chemoradiotherapy. The CDR3 region has the DNA TGTGCCAGCAGTTACTCGTCAGGGGGCGACAGCTATGGCTACACCTTC. It yields the protein CASSYSSGGDSYGYTF.